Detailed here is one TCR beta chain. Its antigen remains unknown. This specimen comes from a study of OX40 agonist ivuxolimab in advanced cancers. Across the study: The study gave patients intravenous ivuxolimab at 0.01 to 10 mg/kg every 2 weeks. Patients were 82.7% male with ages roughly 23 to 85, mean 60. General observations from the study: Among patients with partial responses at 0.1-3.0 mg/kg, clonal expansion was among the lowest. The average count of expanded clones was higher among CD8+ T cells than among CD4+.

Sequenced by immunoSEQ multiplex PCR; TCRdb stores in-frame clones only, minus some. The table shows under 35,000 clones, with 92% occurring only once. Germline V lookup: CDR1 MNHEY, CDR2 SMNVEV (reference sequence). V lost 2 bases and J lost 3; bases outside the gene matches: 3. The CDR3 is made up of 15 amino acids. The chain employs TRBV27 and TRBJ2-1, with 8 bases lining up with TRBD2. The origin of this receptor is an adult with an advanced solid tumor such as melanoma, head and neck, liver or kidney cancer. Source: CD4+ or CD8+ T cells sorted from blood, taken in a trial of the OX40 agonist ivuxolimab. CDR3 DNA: TGTGCCAGCAGTTTAACTACTAGCGGCTACAATGAGCAGTTCTTC. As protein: CASSLTTSGYNEQFF.